This T cell receptor (beta chain) was identified during a study of blood T cell repertoires in COVID-19 (dated by TCRdb to 2020 to 2021). With regard to the full study: Collaborator samples came from the United States, Italy and Spain and covered acute and convalescent phases of COVID-19. The material from the prospective study consisted of cDNA or gDNA derived from T cells, B-cell-depleted T cells, or PBMCs. Subjects who had been exposed to COVID-19, were actively infected with it, or had recovered from it provided the deeply sampled blood TCRbeta repertoires that made up the dataset. The repertoires were made available in a free public database intended to serve as a resource for research on the immune response to SARS-CoV-2. The samples were drawn from the first 160 participants of the ongoing ImmuneRACE study and from some 1,300 subjects provided by 6 global collaborators. The sample metadata nearly always contained a de-identified subject ID, COVID-19 status, age in years and sex. Where available, HLA class I and class II types were taken from metadata supplied by the sample provider and were not determined by assay-based typing.

TCRbeta CDR3 regions were amplified from genomic DNA by means of the immunoSEQ Assay, a bias-controlled multiplex PCR. The published analysis was carried out like this. Nucleated cell counts per sample were estimated from amplification of reference gene primers within the assay. Sequence reads were collapsed and filtered to measure the absolute abundance of every unique TCRbeta CDR3 rearrangement. For each sample, productive Simpson clonality was calculated by taking the square root of Simpson's diversity index across productive rearrangements. TCRdb's version of the immuneACCESS table is confined to in-frame rearrangements and falls short of the full clone set. An unresolved V gene accounts for under half of the shortfall where checked; the remainder is of unknown origin. V, J and clone size derive from that table, while D and trimming were established from the DNA sequence. The sample table contains more than 100,000 clones; only one count was recorded for more than 80% of them. The top ten hold 3.5% to 4% of the sample.

Deletion took 2 bases off V and 7 bases off J, with a span of 18 bases between the germline ends. Spanning cysteine to phenylalanine, the CDR3 consists of 15 amino acids. Only CDR3 DNA is held: 45 bases, read in frame from base 1. In the germline V gene, CDR1 corresponds to SGDLS and CDR2 to YYNGEE. Each collaborating institution followed its own protocols to collect whole blood in K2EDTA tubes. For TCRbeta analysis, collaborator samples were shipped as frozen whole blood, as isolated PBMCs, or as DNA extracted from either sample type. As for this clone: It lacks a known antigen. Within one base of it there is no much larger clone, and no base qualities were kept.

Results and caveats for the whole study, not just this receptor: The quantity of clinical and demographic metadata differed by source and by participant and was supplied without curation.

This sequence uses TRBV9 and TRBJ1-2; no D gene call is confident. The receptor comes from an older woman with acute or convalescent COVID-19. The sequencing sample was made of peripheral blood. CDR3 reads: CASSVGGPSVGGYTF. The DNA sequence is given as TGTGCCAGCAGCGTCGGAGGCCCCAGTGTCGGTGGCTACACCTTC.